This T cell receptor (beta chain) stems from a study of blood T cell repertoires in COVID-19. On the study more broadly: Sites across the United States, Italy and Spain contributed samples from acute and convalescent COVID-19. T cells, B-cell-depleted T cells, or PBMCs supplied cDNA or gDNA.

Trimming took 1 base from V and 5 from J; bases not matched to a gene: 4. The CDR3 spans 14 residues. Germline-derived CDR1 and CDR2 are PRHDT and FYEKMQ (reference sequence). Per the original data handling: Reference gene primers were amplified, and this amplification served to estimate nucleated cell counts. The table came from immunoSEQ multiplex PCR; TCRdb's copy has only in-frame clones and leaves some out. Clonal size and the V and J genes are those of that table, whereas D and trimming came from the DNA. The sample gives under 60,000 clones, approximately 80% of which show up once; about 20% is in the top ten. This clone was seen many times.

This receptor was taken from a human donor with active or convalescent COVID-19. The donor label of this sample is uncertain. The V and J genes are TRBV13 and TRBJ2-7, with TRBD2 matching over 8 bases. Sequences were obtained from peripheral blood. This CDR3 is CASSLVAGGDEQYF. In DNA, the CDR3 is TGTGCCAGCAGCTTAGTGGCGGGAGGAGACGAGCAGTACTTC.